The text below deals with one TCR beta chain. This sample stems from a study of Graves' ophthalmopathy and Graves' hyperthyroidism. The germline V gene has CDR1 LNHDA and CDR2 SQIVND (reference sequence). This CDR3 contains 15 residues. Trimming pared 1 base from V and 2 bases from J, leaving 11 bases between. A duration under 3 months, NOSPECS ≥4, CAS ≥3 and moderate-to-severe activity characterized the donors with ophthalmopathy. The PBMCs had their origin in 7.5 to 10 ml of fresh peripheral blood. Scientists amplified the TCR beta CDR3 regions from RNA transcripts. First-round RT-PCR employed HTBI primers, with a second-round multiplex PCR after it. MiXCR, applied by TCRdb to the multiplex PCR reads, yields one record per CDR3 protein. Altogether 200,000 to 250,000 distinct CDR3 sequences are present, about 22% being singletons, with the ten largest covering roughly 39%.

The V gene is TRBV19, the J gene TRBJ2-5; D gene uncertain. The sample taken for sequencing was peripheral blood. The receptor was isolated from a woman aged 45 to 65 with Graves' ophthalmopathy. The CDR3 DNA is TGTGCCAGTAGTATAGCTGTTGCCCTGCAAGAGACCCAGTACTTC. Protein product: CASSIAVALQETQYF.